This T cell receptor beta chain was captured in a study of PD-L1 blockade in urothelial cancer. The wider study: About 90% of the roughly 29 patients were men whose urothelial cancer was bladder-origin.

Indicated time point: pretreatment peripheral blood. Between 1 and 8 samples, pretreatment and on-treatment, were given by each patient. The method was immunoSEQ multiplex PCR; TCRdb's version includes in-frame clones alone and lacks a portion of them. Among 100,000 to 150,000 clones listed, approximately 84% were seen once. Germline-derived CDR1 and CDR2 are LNHDA and SQIVND (reference sequence). V was pared by 3 bases and J by 0 bases, with 17 bases between. The CDR3 has 17 amino acids. The source was PBMCs, collected around atezolizumab (anti-PD-L1) treatment. This TCR derives from a man between 50 and 59 years old with urothelial cancer. V and J are TRBV19 and TRBJ2-5; D perhaps matches TRBD1 (5 bases). CDR3 bases: TGTGCCAGTAGTATCGTAGCAAGGGGTATCAACCAAGAGACCCAGTACTTC. Protein: CASSIVARGINQETQYF.